This TCR beta chain was identified in a study of blood T cell repertoires in COVID-19. Study information: PBMCs, B-cell-depleted T cells, or T cells were the source of the cDNA or gDNA that made up the material.

Data came from immunoSEQ multiplex PCR; TCRdb stores just in-frame clones and leaves some out. The sample lists 200,000 to 250,000 clones, 87% occurring once. This clone appeared a few times. Trimming stripped 3 bases from V and 2 bases from J, with 5 bases between. Germline loops: CDR1 GTSNPN, CDR2 SVGIG (reference sequence). CDR3 length equals 11 residues. The genes are TRBV30 and TRBJ2-7, with D uncertain. Sequencing used PBMCs or T cells enriched from blood (not recorded which). This sequence originates from a young man with acute COVID-19. CDR3 residues: CAWSVAYEQYF. The CDR3 nucleotides read TGTGCCTGGAGCGTAGCCTACGAGCAGTACTTC. The entire variable domain, with the rest obtained from reference TRBV30 and TRBJ2-7, is as follows: SQTIHQWPATLVQPVGSPLSLECTVEGTSNPNLYWYRQAAGRGLQLLFYSVGIGQISSEVPQNLSASRPQDRQFILSSKKLLLSDSGFYLCAWSVAYEQYFGPGTRLTVT.